This TCR beta chain was captured by sequencing in a study of blood T cell repertoires in COVID-19. For the study at large: In each case, the material was cDNA or gDNA derived from T cells, B-cell-depleted T cells, or PBMCs.

Sequenced by immunoSEQ multiplex PCR; TCRdb stores in-frame clones only, minus some. This table holds 84,000 or so clones, 85% found once. This CDR3 spans 13 amino acids. The J segment lost 0 bases and the V segment lost 10 bases, leaving 4 bases of the junction unmatched. CDR1 is WNHNN and CDR2 is SYGVQD in the germline V gene (reference sequence). This clone was seen a few times. This TCR was recovered from a woman in her 70s with active or convalescent COVID-19. The chain has TRBV10-1 and TRBJ2-7, with 9 nucleotides matching TRBD1. The material sequenced was peripheral blood. CDR3 sequence reads: CAILTGGSYEQYF. CDR3 DNA: TGCGCCATCTTGACAGGGGGCTCCTACGAGCAGTACTTC.